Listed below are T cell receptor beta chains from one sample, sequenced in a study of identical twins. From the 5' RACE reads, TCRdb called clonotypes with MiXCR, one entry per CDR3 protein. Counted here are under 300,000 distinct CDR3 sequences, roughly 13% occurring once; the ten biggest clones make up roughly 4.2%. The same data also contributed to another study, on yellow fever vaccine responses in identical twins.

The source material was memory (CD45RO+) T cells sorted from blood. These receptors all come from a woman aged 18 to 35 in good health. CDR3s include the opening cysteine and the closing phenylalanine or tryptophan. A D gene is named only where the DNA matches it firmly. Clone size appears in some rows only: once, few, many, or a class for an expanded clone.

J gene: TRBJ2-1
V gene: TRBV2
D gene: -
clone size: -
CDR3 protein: CASTEWTREEEQFF
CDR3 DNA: TGTGCCAGCACCGAATGGACCCGGGAAGAAGAACAGTTCTTC

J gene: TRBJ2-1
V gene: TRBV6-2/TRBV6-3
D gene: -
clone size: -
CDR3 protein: CASSPYTGVNEQFF
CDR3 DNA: TGTGCCAGCAGTCCGTACACGGGGGTCAATGAGCAGTTCTTC

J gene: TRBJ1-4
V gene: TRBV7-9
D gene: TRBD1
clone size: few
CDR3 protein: CASSLTGDGEKLFF
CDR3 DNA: TGTGCCAGCAGCTTGACAGGGGACGGCGAAAAACTGTTTTTT

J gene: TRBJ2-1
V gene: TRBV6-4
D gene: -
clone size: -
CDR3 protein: CARTKLVGENEQFF
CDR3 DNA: TGTGCCAGGACAAAACTAGTAGGAGAGAATGAGCAGTTCTTC

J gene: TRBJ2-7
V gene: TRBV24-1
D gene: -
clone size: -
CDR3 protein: CATGDPQSYEQYF
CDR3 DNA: TGTGCCACCGGGGACCCGCAATCCTACGAGCAGTACTTC

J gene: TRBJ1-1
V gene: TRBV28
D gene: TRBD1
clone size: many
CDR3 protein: CASSLWGQGAVEAFF
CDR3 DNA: TGTGCCAGCAGTTTATGGGGACAGGGGGCGGTTGAAGCTTTCTTT

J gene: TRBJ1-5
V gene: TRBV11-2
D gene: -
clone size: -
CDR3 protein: CASSLSVANQPQHF
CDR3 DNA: TGTGCCAGCAGCTTATCCGTAGCAAATCAGCCCCAGCATTTT

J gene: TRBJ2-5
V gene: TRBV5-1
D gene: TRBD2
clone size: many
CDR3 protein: CASSGSGTSEETQYF
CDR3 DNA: TGCGCCAGCAGCGGTTCCGGGACTAGTGAAGAGACCCAGTACTTC

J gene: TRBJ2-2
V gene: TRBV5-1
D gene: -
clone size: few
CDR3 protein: CASSVTPANTGELFF
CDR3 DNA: TGCGCCAGCAGCGTTACTCCAGCGAACACCGGGGAGCTGTTTTTT

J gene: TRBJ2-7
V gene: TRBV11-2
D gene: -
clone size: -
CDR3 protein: CASSLSKASEQYF
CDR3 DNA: TGTGCCAGCAGCTTAAGCAAGGCGTCCGAGCAGTACTTC

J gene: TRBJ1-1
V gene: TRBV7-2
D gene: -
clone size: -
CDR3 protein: CASSLRAEAFF
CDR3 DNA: TGTGCCAGCAGCTTAAGGGCTGAAGCTTTCTTT

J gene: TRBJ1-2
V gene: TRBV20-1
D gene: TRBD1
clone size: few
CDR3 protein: CSAIRQGDYHVYGYTF
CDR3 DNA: TGCAGTGCTATTAGACAGGGGGATTATCATGTCTATGGCTACACCTTC

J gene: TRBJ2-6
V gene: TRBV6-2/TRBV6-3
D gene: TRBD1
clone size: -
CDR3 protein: CASTLDRRQPGSSGANVLTF
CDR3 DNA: TGTGCCAGCACTCTGGACAGGCGGCAACCCGGCAGCTCTGGGGCCAACGTCCTGACTTTC

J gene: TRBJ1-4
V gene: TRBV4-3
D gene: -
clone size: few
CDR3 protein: CASSQVSGMAEKLFF
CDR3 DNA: TGCGCCAGCAGCCAAGTCTCAGGGATGGCAGAAAAACTGTTTTTT

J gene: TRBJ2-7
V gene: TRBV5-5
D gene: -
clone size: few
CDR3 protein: CASSLDSGFSDGDEQYF
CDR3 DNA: TGTGCCAGCAGCTTGGATTCGGGGTTTTCCGACGGGGACGAGCAGTACTTC

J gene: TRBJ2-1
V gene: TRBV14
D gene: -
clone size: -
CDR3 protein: CASSQGAGGRIFSSEQFF
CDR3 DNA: TGTGCCAGCAGCCAAGGGGCCGGGGGGCGCATTTTTAGTAGTGAGCAGTTCTTC

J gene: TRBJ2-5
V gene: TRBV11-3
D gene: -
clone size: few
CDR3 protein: CASSFNKETQYF
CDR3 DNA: TGTGCCAGCAGCTTTAACAAGGAGACCCAGTACTTC

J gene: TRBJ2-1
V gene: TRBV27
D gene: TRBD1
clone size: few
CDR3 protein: CASSLFSGGTGDEQFF
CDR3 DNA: TGTGCCAGCAGTTTATTTTCGGGAGGGACAGGGGATGAGCAGTTCTTC

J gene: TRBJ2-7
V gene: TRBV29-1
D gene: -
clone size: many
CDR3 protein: CSVVGLARGEQYF
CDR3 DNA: TGCAGCGTTGTAGGACTCGCAAGAGGAGAGCAGTACTTC

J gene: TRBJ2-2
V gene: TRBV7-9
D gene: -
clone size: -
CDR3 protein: CASIALPNTGELFF
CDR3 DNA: TGTGCCAGCATAGCGCTCCCGAACACCGGGGAGCTGTTTTTT

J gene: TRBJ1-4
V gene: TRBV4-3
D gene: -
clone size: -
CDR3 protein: CASSQESDIGEKLFF
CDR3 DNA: TGCGCCAGCAGCCAAGAGTCAGATATTGGGGAAAAACTGTTTTTT

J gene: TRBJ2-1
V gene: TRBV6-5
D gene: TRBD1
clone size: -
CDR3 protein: CASSSRDRTNYNEQFF
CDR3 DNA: TGTGCCAGCAGTTCGAGGGACAGGACGAACTACAATGAGCAGTTCTTC

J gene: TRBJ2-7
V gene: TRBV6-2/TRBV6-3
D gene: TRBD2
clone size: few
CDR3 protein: CASRLAGEGTYEQYF
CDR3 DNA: TGTGCCAGCAGACTAGCGGGAGAGGGAACCTACGAGCAGTACTTC

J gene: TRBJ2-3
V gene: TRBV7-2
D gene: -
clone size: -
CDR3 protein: CASSLEWEDTQYF
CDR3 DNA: TGTGCCAGCAGCTTAGAGTGGGAAGATACGCAGTATTTT

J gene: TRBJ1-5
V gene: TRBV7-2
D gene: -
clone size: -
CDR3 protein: CASSLGMRWDSNQPQHF
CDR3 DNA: TGTGCCAGCAGCTTAGGAATGCGATGGGATAGCAATCAGCCCCAGCATTTT

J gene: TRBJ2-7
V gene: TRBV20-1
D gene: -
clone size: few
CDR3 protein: CSARKDGNSYEQYF
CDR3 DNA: TGCAGTGCTAGAAAGGACGGCAACTCCTACGAGCAGTACTTC